This is a list of T cell receptor beta chains from one sample in a study of technical replicates of blood from several donors. Assay used: immunoSEQ multiplex PCR; TCRdb lists only in-frame clones, some missing. The repertoire holds approximately 41,000 clones, with around 96% as singletons. The sequencing sample was made of T cells isolated from PBMCs. Receptors originate from a human donor in good health. Both conserved end residues are part of each CDR3. Part of the rows lack a size; the others show once, few, many or a class for expanded clones.

V gene: TRBV5-1; J gene: TRBJ1-1; clone size: NA; CDR3 protein: CASSLEVQGANTEAFF
V gene: TRBV13; J gene: TRBJ2-1; clone size: NA; CDR3 protein: CASSLEGGSSNEQFF
V gene: TRBV2; J gene: TRBJ2-1; clone size: once; CDR3 protein: CASLLDQPSGRSYNEQFF
V gene: TRBV7-2; J gene: TRBJ2-7; clone size: NA; CDR3 protein: CASSLVPGIYEQYF
V gene: TRBV6-1; J gene: TRBJ1-4; clone size: NA; CDR3 protein: CASSEALPGDEKLFF
V gene: TRBV7-8; J gene: TRBJ2-7; clone size: NA; CDR3 protein: CASSQGASGEQYF
V gene: TRBV6-4; J gene: TRBJ2-2; clone size: NA; CDR3 protein: CASSALAENTGELFF
V gene: TRBV5-6; J gene: TRBJ1-2; clone size: NA; CDR3 protein: CASSLITGQGGDYGYTF
V gene: TRBV15; J gene: TRBJ2-3; clone size: once; CDR3 protein: CATSGGRELDTQYF
V gene: TRBV7-3; J gene: TRBJ1-1; clone size: NA; CDR3 protein: CASSLKGTTYGQAAYTEAFF
V gene: TRBV9; J gene: TRBJ2-1; clone size: NA; CDR3 protein: CASSPGQFSYNEQFF
V gene: TRBV5-1; J gene: TRBJ2-7; clone size: NA; CDR3 protein: CASSSPLGADYEQYF
V gene: TRBV27; J gene: TRBJ2-7; clone size: NA; CDR3 protein: CASSLSGPAGASYEQYF
V gene: TRBV7-3; J gene: TRBJ2-1; clone size: NA; CDR3 protein: CASSLTSGYNEQFF
V gene: TRBV9; J gene: TRBJ2-5; clone size: NA; CDR3 protein: CASSSGNQETQYF
V gene: TRBV13; J gene: TRBJ2-1; clone size: NA; CDR3 protein: CASSLDGTSYNEQFF
V gene: TRBV18; J gene: TRBJ2-5; clone size: NA; CDR3 protein: CASSPGLAGLETQYF
V gene: TRBV6-5; J gene: TRBJ1-4; clone size: NA; CDR3 protein: CASSYLGQGSEKLFF
V gene: TRBV11-2; J gene: TRBJ2-1; clone size: NA; CDR3 protein: CASSSLAAGLGNEQFF
V gene: TRBV14; J gene: TRBJ2-1; clone size: few; CDR3 protein: CASSQEGWTSGPYNEQFF
V gene: TRBV4-1; J gene: TRBJ2-4; clone size: NA; CDR3 protein: CASSQGVVYTGHSKNIQYF
V gene: TRBV7-2; J gene: TRBJ2-3; clone size: NA; CDR3 protein: CASSGRLVGDTQYF
V gene: TRBV19; J gene: TRBJ1-5; clone size: NA; CDR3 protein: CATTTGVFLWPQHF
V gene: TRBV5-4; J gene: TRBJ2-7; clone size: NA; CDR3 protein: CASSFGLVTYEQYF
V gene: TRBV10-3; J gene: TRBJ2-1; clone size: NA; CDR3 protein: CAISEQRESGDEQFF